This TCR beta chain was retrieved from a study of blood T cell repertoires in COVID-19. Study background: There were acute and convalescent COVID-19 samples, and they came from the United States, Italy and Spain. PBMCs, B-cell-depleted T cells, or T cells were the source of the cDNA or gDNA that made up the material.

This clone has more than one count but fewer than ten. In the original workflow: Estimation of nucleated cell counts was performed using reference gene primer amplification. Generated by immunoSEQ multiplex PCR, the TCRdb table keeps only in-frame clones and is missing some. The V and J calls and clone size were taken over from that table, and D and trimming were inferred from the DNA. The sample contains roughly 90,000 clones, roughly 80% of which appear only once. The germline gives CDR1 LNHDA, CDR2 SQIVND (reference sequence). This CDR3 is 13 amino acids long. J was trimmed by 1 base and V by 8 bases; bases with no gene match: 0.

Sequencing used peripheral blood. The sequence was collected from a woman aged 70-85 years with acute or convalescent COVID-19. The chain links TRBV19 to TRBJ2-3, with 10 bases that match TRBD2. CDR3 protein: CASGTSGTDTQYF. The DNA for the CDR3 is TGTGCCAGTGGGACTAGCGGCACAGATACGCAGTATTTT.